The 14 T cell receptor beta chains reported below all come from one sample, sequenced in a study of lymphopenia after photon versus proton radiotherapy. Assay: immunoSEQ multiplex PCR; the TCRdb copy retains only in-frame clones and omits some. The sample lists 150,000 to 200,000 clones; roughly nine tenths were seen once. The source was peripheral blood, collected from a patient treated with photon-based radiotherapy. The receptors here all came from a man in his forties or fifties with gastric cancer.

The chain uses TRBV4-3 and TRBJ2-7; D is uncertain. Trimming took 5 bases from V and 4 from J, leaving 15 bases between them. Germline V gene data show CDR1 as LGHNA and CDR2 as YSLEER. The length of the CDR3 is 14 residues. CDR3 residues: CASSYSLAFYEQYF. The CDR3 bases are TGCGCCAGCAGCTACTCTTTAGCCTTTTACGAGCAGTACTTC.

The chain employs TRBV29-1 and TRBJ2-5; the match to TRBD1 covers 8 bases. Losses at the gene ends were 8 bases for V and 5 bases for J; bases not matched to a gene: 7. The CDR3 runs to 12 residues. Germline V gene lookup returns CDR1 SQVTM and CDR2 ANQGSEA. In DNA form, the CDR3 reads TGCAGCTCTTTGACAGGGGCTGAGACCCAGTACTTC. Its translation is CSSLTGAETQYF.

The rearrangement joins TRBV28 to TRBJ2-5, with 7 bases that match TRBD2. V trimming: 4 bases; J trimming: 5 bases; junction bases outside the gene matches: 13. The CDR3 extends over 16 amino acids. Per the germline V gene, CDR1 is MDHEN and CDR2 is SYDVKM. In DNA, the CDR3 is TGTGCCAGCAGTTCTGCAGCGGTTGTTAGCGGGGAGACCCAGTACTTC. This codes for CASSSAAVVSGETQYF.

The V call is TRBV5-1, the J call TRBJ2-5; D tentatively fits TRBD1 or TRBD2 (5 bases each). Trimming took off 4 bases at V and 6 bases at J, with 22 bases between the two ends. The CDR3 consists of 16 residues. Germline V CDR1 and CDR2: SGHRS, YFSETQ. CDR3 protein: CASSMSGYGILQTQYF. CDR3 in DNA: TGCGCCAGCAGCATGTCAGGGTACGGGATTCTTCAGACCCAGTACTTC. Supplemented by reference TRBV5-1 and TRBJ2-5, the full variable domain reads KAGVTQTPRYLIKTRGQQVTLSCSPISGHRSVSWYQQTPGQGLQFLFEYFSETQRNKGNFPGRFSGRQFSNSRSEMNVSTLELGDSALYLCASSMSGYGILQTQYFGPGTRLLVL.

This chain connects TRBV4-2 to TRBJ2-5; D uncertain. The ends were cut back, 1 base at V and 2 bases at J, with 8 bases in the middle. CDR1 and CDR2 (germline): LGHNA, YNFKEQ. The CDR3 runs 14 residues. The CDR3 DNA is TGTGCCAGCAGCCAAGCTGGTGAGCAAGAGACCCAGTACTTC. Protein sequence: CASSQAGEQETQYF.

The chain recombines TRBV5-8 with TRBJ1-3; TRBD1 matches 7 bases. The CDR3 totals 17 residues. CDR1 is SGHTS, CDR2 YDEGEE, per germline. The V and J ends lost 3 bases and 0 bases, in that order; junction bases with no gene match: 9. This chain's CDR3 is CASSYPVRGSSGNTIYF. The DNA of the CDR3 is TGTGCCAGCAGCTACCCGGTCAGGGGGAGCTCTGGAAACACCATATATTTT.

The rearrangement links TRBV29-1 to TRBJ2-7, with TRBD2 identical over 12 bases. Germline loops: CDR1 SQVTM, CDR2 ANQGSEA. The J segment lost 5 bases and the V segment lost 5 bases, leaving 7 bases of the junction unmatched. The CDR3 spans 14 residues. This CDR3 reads CSVPTSGRGNEQYF. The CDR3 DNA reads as TGCAGCGTTCCGACTAGCGGGAGAGGAAACGAGCAGTACTTC.

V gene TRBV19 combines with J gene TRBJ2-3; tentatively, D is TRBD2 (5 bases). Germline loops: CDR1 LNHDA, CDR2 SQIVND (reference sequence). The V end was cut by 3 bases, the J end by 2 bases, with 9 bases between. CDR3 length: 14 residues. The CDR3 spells CASSIRGITDTQYF. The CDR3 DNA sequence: TGTGCCAGTAGTATTAGAGGGATCACAGATACGCAGTATTTT.

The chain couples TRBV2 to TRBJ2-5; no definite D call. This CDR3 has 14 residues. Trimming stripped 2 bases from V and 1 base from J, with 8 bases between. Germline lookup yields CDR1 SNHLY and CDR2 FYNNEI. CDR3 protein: CASSERRTQETQYF. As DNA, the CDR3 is TGTGCCAGCAGTGAACGCAGGACCCAAGAGACCCAGTACTTC.

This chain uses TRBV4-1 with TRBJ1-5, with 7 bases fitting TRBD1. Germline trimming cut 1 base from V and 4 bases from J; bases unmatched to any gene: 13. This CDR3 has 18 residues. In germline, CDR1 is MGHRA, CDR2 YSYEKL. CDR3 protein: CASSQVSAETGLNQPQHF. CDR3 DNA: TGCGCCAGCAGCCAAGTCTCGGCCGAGACAGGGCTAAATCAGCCCCAGCATTTT.

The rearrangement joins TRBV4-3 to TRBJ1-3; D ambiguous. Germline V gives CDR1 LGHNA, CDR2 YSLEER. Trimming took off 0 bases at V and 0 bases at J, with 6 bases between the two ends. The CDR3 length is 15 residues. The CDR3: CASSQEPTSGNTIYF. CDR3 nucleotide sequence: TGCGCCAGCAGCCAAGAACCCACCTCTGGAAACACCATATATTTT.

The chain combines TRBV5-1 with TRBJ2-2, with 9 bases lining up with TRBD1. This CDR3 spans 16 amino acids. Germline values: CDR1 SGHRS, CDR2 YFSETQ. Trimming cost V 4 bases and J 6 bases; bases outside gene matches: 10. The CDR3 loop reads CASSPAGTGYAGELFF. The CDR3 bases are TGCGCCAGCAGCCCGGCCGGGACAGGGTATGCCGGGGAGCTGTTTTTT.

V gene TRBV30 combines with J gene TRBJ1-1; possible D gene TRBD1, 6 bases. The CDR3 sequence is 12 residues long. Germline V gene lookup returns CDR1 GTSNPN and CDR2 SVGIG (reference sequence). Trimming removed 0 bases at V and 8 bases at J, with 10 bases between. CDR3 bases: TGTGCCTGGAGTGTACAGGGTAGGGAAGCTTTCTTT. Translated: CAWSVQGREAFF.

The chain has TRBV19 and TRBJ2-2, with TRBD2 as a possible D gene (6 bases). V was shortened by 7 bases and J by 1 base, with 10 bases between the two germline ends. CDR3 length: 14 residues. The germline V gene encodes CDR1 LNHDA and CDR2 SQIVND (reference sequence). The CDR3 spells CASKGGRNTGELFF. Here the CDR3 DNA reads TGTGCCAGTAAAGGAGGGAGGAACACCGGGGAGCTGTTTTTT.